One sample yielded the 27 T cell receptor beta chains listed below, sequenced in a study of blood T cells in healthy people across ages. A sample-barcoded 5' primer and a J-beta primer mix were used in a second PCR of roughly 7 to 11 cycles. A single record per CDR3 protein comes from TCRdb applying MiXCR to the 5' RACE reads. Altogether about 930,000 distinct CDR3 sequences are present, under 35% being singletons, with the ten largest covering roughly a tenth. These data are also associated with another study on T cells of mothers and their children.

Source material: blood. Receptors originate from a woman between 40 and 50 years old in good health.

The rearrangement links TRBV7-3 to TRBJ1-1; D is possibly TRBD1 (5 bases). CDR3 length equals 14 residues. CDR1 is SGHTA and CDR2 is FQGTGA in the germline V gene. Trimming left V 1 base short and J 4 bases short, with 10 bases between. The CDR3 DNA follows: TGTGCCAGCAGCTTAAATCCGGACATCACTGAAGCTTTCTTT. As protein: CASSLNPDITEAFF.

This chain connects TRBV19 to TRBJ2-2; D ambiguous. CDR1 is LNHDA, CDR2 SQIVND, per germline (reference sequence). The CDR3 is 10 amino acids. V dropped 7 bases and J dropped 7 bases, with 4 bases sitting between them. For the CDR3, the DNA is TGTGCCAGTAAGAACGGGGAGCTGTTTTTT. This gives the protein CASKNGELFF.

This rearrangement joins TRBV20-1 to TRBJ2-3, with 12 bases aligning to TRBD2. After removal of 1 base from V and 6 bases from J, the junction contained 8 bases not matched to a gene. Germline assignment: CDR1 DFQATT and CDR2 SNEGSKA (reference sequence). This CDR3 has 16 residues. This chain's CDR3 is CSARGGLAGGLDTQYF. For the CDR3, the DNA is TGCAGTGCTAGAGGGGGGCTAGCGGGGGGGCTGGATACGCAGTATTTT.

Only one count was recorded for this clonotype. The V gene is TRBV29-1, the J gene TRBJ2-7; 8 nucleotides line up with TRBD1. Germline trimming cut 7 bases from V and 4 bases from J; bases unmatched to any gene: 9. Germline lookup yields CDR1 SQVTM and CDR2 ANQGSEA. This CDR3 is built from 13 residues. The CDR3 DNA follows: TGCAGCGCTCTACCCGGACAGGGTTACGAGCAGTACGTC. Its protein product is CSALPGQGYEQYV.

A note on this clonotype: A much larger clone is a single base away; this may be a read error. The CDR3 DNA follows: TGTGCCAGCAGATCATGGACAGGCGAGCAAGTGACCCAGTACTTC. Residues: CASRSWTGEQVTQYF. This chain joins TRBV28 and TRBJ2-5, with TRBD1 identical over 7 bases. The CDR3 contains 15 residues. CDR1 and CDR2 from the germline V gene are MDHEN and SYDVKM.

This clonotype was observed a handful of times. This chain links TRBV18 with TRBJ1-4; D is ambiguous. Trimming removed 4 bases from V and 6 bases from J, with 18 bases in between. The CDR3 is 16 amino acids. Germline V lookup: CDR1 KGHSH, CDR2 LQKENI. The CDR3 DNA reads TGTGCCAGCTCACAGCAACCGGGAGTCTTCTATGAAAAACTGTTTTTT. It codes for CASSQQPGVFYEKLFF.

The V call is TRBV12-3 or TRBV12-4, the J call TRBJ1-1, with 7 bases aligning to TRBD1. The ends lost 10 bases at V and 4 bases at J; junction bases unmatched: 6. The CDR3 length is 12 residues. The CDR3 sequence is CATRQGATEAFF. CDR3 DNA: TGTGCCACCCGACAGGGAGCCACTGAAGCTTTCTTT.

On this clonotype: Mismatch with germline at one junction end may stem from a read error. The V and J genes are TRBV28 and TRBJ2-7; the D gene could be TRBD1 or TRBD2 (5 bases each). Germline V gives CDR1 MDHEN, CDR2 SYDVKM. The CDR3 totals 15 residues. CDR3 in DNA: TGTGCCAGCAGCCAACCGGACTGGGGGACCTACGAGCGGTACTTC. It encodes CASSQPDWGTYERYF.

Of note for this clonotype: An end of the junction differs from the germline gene, which may be a read error. The chain carries TRBV20-1 and TRBJ2-1; 8 bases fit TRBD2. The CDR3 consists of 14 residues. Germline V gene sequence: CDR1 DFQATT, CDR2 SNEGSKA (reference sequence). CDR3 nucleotide sequence: TGCAGCGCTACGGGAGGGGAATCCTACAATGAGCAGTTCTTC. It codes for CSATGGESYNEQFF.

This sequence joins TRBV6-1 and TRBJ2-4; possible D gene TRBD1, 5 bases. The CDR3 loop spans 15 amino acids. Germline assignment: CDR1 MNHNS and CDR2 SASEGT. The ends were cut back, 7 bases at V and 7 bases at J, with 20 bases in the middle. The CDR3 nucleotides read TGTGCCAGCACCCAGGGTAGTTCGCTAGGGAACATTCAGTACTTC. Translation: CASTQGSSLGNIQYF.

J is TRBJ2-5 and V is TRBV11-2; a weak D match, TRBD1 (6 bases). Germline V gene sequence: CDR1 SGHAT, CDR2 FQNNGV. Trimming took off 5 bases at V and 5 bases at J, with 15 bases between the two ends. The CDR3 runs 14 residues. CDR3 nucleotide sequence: TGTGCCAGCAGCCCTACACAGGGATTGGAGACCCAGTACTTC. This gives the protein CASSPTQGLETQYF. The full variable domain, with the rest looked up from reference TRBV11-2 and TRBJ2-5, is EAGVAQSPRYKIIEKRQSVAFWCNPISGHATLYWYQQILGQGPKLLIQFQNNGVVDDSQLPKDRFSAERLKGVDSTLKIQPAKLEDSAVYLCASSPTQGLETQYFGPGTRLLVL.

The table lists this clonotype with a few counts. This chain links TRBV7-3 with TRBJ2-1; the match to TRBD1 covers 9 bases. Germline CDR1 is SGHTA and CDR2 is FQGTGA. With 5 bases clipped from V and 7 bases from J, the junction kept 9 bases outside the gene matches. The CDR3 has 15 residues. CDR3 protein: CASSRNRGPVNEQFF. For the CDR3, the DNA is TGTGCCAGCAGCCGAAACAGGGGGCCGGTTAATGAGCAGTTCTTC.

V gene TRBV5-1 combines with J gene TRBJ1-1; no clear D. V was clipped by 4 bases and J by 3 bases, with 13 bases between them. The CDR3 spans 14 residues. Germline V gene data show CDR1 as SGHRS and CDR2 as YFSETQ. The CDR3 region is CASSADISYTEAFF. As DNA, the CDR3 is TGCGCCAGCAGCGCTGACATTTCGTACACTGAAGCTTTCTTT.

This chain connects TRBV29-1 to TRBJ1-2, with TRBD1 matching over 7 bases. There are 15 residues in the CDR3. Germline CDR1 reads SQVTM; CDR2 reads ANQGSEA. The V segment lost 5 bases and the J segment 0 bases; nucleotides outside the gene matches: 9. CDR3 sequence (DNA): TGCAGCGTTTCTGAGATTGGGACAGCTAACTATGGCTACACCTTC. It specifies CSVSEIGTANYGYTF.

This clonotype was picked up a small number of times. This chain joins TRBV4-1 and TRBJ2-1, with 12 positions matching TRBD2. The V segment lost 0 bases and the J segment 8 bases; nucleotides outside the gene matches: 11. The CDR3 runs 18 residues. Germline V lookup: CDR1 MGHRA, CDR2 YSYEKL. The DNA of the CDR3 is TGCGCCAGCAGCCAAGATCCCCCCCTAGCGGGGGGGCTCGATGAGCAGTTCTTC. Its protein product is CASSQDPPLAGGLDEQFF.

This CDR3 is CASSLPGQGIYGYTF. DNA for the CDR3: TGTGCCAGCAGCTTGCCGGGACAGGGGATCTATGGCTACACCTTC. The V and J genes are TRBV5-4 and TRBJ1-2; TRBD1 matches at 10 bases. CDR3 length: 15 residues. Per the germline V gene, CDR1 is SGHNT and CDR2 is YYREEE (reference sequence). V shed 1 base, J shed 4 bases, and the junction held 4 bases outside the gene matches.

This clonotype showed up many times. The chain has TRBV5-1 and TRBJ2-1, with D unclear. V was cut by 0 bases and J by 1 base, with 5 bases left in between. The germline V gene has CDR1 SGHRS and CDR2 YFSETQ. The CDR3 has 14 residues. In DNA form, the CDR3 reads TGCGCCAGCAGCTTGGGTAATTCCTACAATGAGCAGTTCTTC. It translates to CASSLGNSYNEQFF.

This clonotype was counted many times. The CDR3 here is CASSQGIPGEQFF. The CDR3 DNA sequence: TGCGCCAGCAGCCAAGGCATCCCGGGGGAGCAGTTCTTC. The genes are TRBV4-3 and TRBJ2-1; D perhaps matches TRBD2 (5 bases). The CDR3 loop spans 13 amino acids. CDR1 and CDR2 from the germline V gene are LGHNA and YSLEER. Trimming took off 1 base at V and 10 bases at J, with 11 bases between the two ends.

This clonotype has just a few counts. V is TRBV7-3 and J is TRBJ1-2, with TRBD1 as a possible D gene (5 bases). V shed 2 bases and J shed 7 bases, with 14 bases lying between them. The length of the CDR3 is 14 residues. Germline CDR1 is SGHTA and CDR2 is FQGTGA. The chain's CDR3 is CASSLGPAGGGYTF. For the CDR3, the DNA is TGTGCCAGCAGCTTAGGTCCTGCCGGGGGTGGCTACACCTTC.

On this clonotype itself: An end of the junction differs from the germline gene, which may be a read error. V is TRBV30 and J is TRBJ1-2, with D unresolved. The CDR3 extends over 11 amino acids. Germline CDR1 and CDR2: GTSNPN and SVGIG (reference sequence). CDR3 sequence: CAWKVEYGYAF. In nucleotides, the CDR3 is TGTGCCTGGAAGGTGGAATATGGCTACGCCTTC.

The J gene is TRBJ2-7, the V gene TRBV20-1; D is ambiguous. CDR1 and CDR2 from the germline V gene are DFQATT and SNEGSKA (reference sequence). The CDR3 consists of 14 residues. Trimming shortened V by 1 base and J by 3 bases, and 13 bases separated the two germline ends. DNA of the CDR3: TGCAGTGCTAGAGTACCTCTCCAGAGCTACGAGCAGTACTTC. This codes for CSARVPLQSYEQYF.

The chain recombines TRBV5-1 with TRBJ1-1; possibly TRBD1 for D (6 bases). The length of the CDR3 is 17 residues. The germline V and J ends were trimmed by 4 bases and 0 bases, with 19 bases remaining between them. CDR1 is SGHRS, CDR2 YFSETQ, per germline. The CDR3 bases are TGCGCCAGCAGCCCGCGGATAGGGACAACATTGAACACTGAAGCTTTCTTT. Protein product: CASSPRIGTTLNTEAFF.

This clonotype was seen more than once but under ten times. This chain joins TRBV20-1 and TRBJ2-1; TRBD2 matches at 11 bases. V was clipped by 0 bases and J by 10 bases; unmatched bases: 8. The CDR3 is 15 amino acids. Germline assignment: CDR1 DFQATT and CDR2 SNEGSKA (reference sequence). CDR3 bases: TGCAGTGCTAGAGATACTCGACTAGCGGGGCACGAGCAGTTCTTC. It yields the protein CSARDTRLAGHEQFF.

Remarks on this clonotype: A read error may be the cause here, since a much bigger clone is one base away. The chain joins TRBV12-3 or TRBV12-4 to TRBJ2-7; 10 bases fit TRBD1. J gave up 1 base and V 4 bases, and 4 bases lay outside the gene matches. The CDR3 is made up of 15 amino acids. The CDR3 coding sequence is TGTGCCAGCAGTTCGAAGGGACAGGGGTCCTACGAGCAGTACTTC. Amino acids: CASSSKGQGSYEQYF.

This chain joins TRBV12-3 or TRBV12-4 and TRBJ2-7, with 15 bases identical to TRBD2. The CDR3 has 18 amino acids. The CDR3 DNA is TGTGTCAACAGTCCCTACCCGGGACTAGCGGGGGGCACCTACGAGCAGTACTTC. It codes for CVNSPYPGLAGGTYEQYF.

This clonotype has a count of ten or more. The rearrangement uses TRBV7-2 and TRBJ2-4; TRBD1 might be the D (6 bases). Trimming shortened V by 0 bases and J by 0 bases, and 18 bases separated the two germline ends. The germline gives CDR1 SGHTA, CDR2 FQGNSA. The CDR3 sequence is 19 residues long. For the CDR3, the DNA is TGTGCCAGCAGCTTAGCGGGACATCAGTTTCGCCGAGCCAAAAACATTCAGTACTTC. Translating it yields CASSLAGHQFRRAKNIQYF.

The V call is TRBV5-4, the J call TRBJ2-6; D is undetermined. V was trimmed by 4 bases and J by 2 bases, leaving 7 bases between them. CDR1 SGHNT and CDR2 YYREEE come from the germline V gene (reference sequence). This CDR3 is 14 amino acids long. CDR3 sequence reads: CASSINTGANVLTF. The CDR3 nucleotides read TGTGCCAGCAGCATAAATACTGGGGCCAACGTCCTGACTTTC.